This T cell receptor beta chain was observed in a study of blood T cell repertoires in COVID-19. Participant-reported clinical history was the basis for cohort assignment. Assay used: immunoSEQ multiplex PCR; TCRdb lists only in-frame clones, some missing. The sample lists about 170,000 clones, 65% to 85% occurring once. The germline V and J ends were trimmed by 4 bases and 3 bases, with 10 bases remaining between them. Germline CDR1 and CDR2: SGHDN and FVKESK. The CDR3 loop spans 15 amino acids. Source material: PBMCs or T cells enriched from blood (not recorded which). The chain uses TRBV14 and TRBJ2-6; weak D call: TRBD1 (6 bases). This clonotype originated in a woman aged 45-60 years in a cohort exposed to, infected with or recovered from COVID-19 (not recorded which). The CDR3 reads CASSLTGFGANVLTF. In DNA form, the CDR3 reads TGTGCCAGCAGCCTCACAGGGTTTGGGGCCAACGTCCTGACTTTC.